Included here is one TCR beta chain sequence, with context. Its antigen is not identified. This sample stems from a study of early stage breast cancer tumors. The wider study: ER+/PR+/HER2- status applied to about 75% of the 16 invasive breast tumors. The ER+/PR+/HER2- tumors included 7 or 8 ductal and a handful of lobular carcinomas.

The germline V gene encodes CDR1 MNHNY and CDR2 SVGAGI (reference sequence). The CDR3 runs 14 residues. V shed 3 bases and J shed 4 bases, with 12 bases lying between them. Sequenced by immunoSEQ multiplex PCR; TCRdb stores in-frame clones only, minus some. The sample lists 25,000 to 35,000 clones; about 59% were seen once. Study-level points and caveats: Enriched TCRB sequences shared across patients were mostly commonly generated sequences. Unsorted bulk genomic DNA sequencing lacked pairing and functional marker data.

This chain uses TRBV6-6 with TRBJ2-5; D possibly corresponds to TRBD2 (6 bases). This clonotype originated in a person aged 45-65 years with breast cancer. Sequencing was carried out using breast tumor tissue. The CDR3 reads CASSYVTRRETQYF. CDR3 nucleotide sequence: TGTGCCAGCAGTTATGTGACTAGAAGAGAGACCCAGTACTTC.